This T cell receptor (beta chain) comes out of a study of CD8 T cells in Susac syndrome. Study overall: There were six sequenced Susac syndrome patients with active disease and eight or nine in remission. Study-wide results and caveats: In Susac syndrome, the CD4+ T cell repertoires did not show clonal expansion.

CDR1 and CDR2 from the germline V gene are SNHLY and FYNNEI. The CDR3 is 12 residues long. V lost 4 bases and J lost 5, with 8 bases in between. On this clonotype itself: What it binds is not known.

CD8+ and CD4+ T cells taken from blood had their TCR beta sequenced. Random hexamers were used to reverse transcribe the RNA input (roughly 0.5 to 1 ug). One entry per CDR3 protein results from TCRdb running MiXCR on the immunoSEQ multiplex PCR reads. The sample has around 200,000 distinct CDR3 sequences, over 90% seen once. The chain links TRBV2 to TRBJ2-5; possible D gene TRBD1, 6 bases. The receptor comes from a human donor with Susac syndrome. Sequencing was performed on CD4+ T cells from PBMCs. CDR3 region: CASSVRGETQYF. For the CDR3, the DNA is TGTGCCAGCAGTGTTAGGGGGGAGACCCAGTACTTC.